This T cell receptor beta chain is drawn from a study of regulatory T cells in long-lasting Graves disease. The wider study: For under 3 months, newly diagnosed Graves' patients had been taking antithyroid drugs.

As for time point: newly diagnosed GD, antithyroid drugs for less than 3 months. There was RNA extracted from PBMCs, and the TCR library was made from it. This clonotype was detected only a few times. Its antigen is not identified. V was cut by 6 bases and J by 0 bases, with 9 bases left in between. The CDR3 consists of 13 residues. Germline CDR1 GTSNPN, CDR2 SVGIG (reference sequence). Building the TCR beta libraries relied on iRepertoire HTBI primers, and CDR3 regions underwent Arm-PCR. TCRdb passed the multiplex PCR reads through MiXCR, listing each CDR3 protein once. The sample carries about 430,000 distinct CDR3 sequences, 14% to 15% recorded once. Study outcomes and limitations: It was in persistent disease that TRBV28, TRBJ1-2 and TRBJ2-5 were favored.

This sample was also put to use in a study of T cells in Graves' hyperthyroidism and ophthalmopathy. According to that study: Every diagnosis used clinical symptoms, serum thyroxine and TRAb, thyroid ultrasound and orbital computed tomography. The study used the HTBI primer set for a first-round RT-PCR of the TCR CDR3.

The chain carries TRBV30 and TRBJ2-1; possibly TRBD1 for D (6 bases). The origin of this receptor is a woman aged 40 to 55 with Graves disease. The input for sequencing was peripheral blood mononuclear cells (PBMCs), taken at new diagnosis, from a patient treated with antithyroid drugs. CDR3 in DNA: TGTGCCTGCCCAGGGGACTCCTACAATGAGCAGTTCTTC. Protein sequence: CACPGDSYNEQFF.